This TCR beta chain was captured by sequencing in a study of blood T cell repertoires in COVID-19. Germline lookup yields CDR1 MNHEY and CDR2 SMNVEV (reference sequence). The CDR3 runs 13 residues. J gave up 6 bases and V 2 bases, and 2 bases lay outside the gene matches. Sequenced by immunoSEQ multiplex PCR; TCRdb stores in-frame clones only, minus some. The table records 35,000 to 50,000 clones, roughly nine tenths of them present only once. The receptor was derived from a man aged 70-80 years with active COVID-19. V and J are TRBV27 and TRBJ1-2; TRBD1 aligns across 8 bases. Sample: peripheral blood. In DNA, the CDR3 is TGTGCCAGCAGTTTAACAGGGGGTAATGGCTACACCTTC. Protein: CASSLTGGNGYTF.